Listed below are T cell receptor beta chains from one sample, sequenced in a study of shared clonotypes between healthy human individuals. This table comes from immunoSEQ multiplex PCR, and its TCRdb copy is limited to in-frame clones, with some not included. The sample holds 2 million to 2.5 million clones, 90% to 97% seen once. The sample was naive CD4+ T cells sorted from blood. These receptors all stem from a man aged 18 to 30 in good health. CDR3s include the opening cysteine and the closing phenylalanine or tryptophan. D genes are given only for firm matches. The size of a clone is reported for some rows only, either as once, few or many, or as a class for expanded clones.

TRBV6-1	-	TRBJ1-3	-	CASSATGWFGNTIYF	TGTGCCAGCAGTGCAACAGGATGGTTTGGAAACACCATATATTTT
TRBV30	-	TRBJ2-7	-	CAWSGRRGDEQYF	TGTGCCTGGAGTGGGAGGCGGGGTGACGAGCAGTACTTC
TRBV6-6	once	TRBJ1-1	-	CASSYSVTLRGTEAFF	TGTGCCAGCAGTTACTCCGTGACCCTGAGAGGCACTGAAGCTTTCTTT
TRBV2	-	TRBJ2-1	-	CASNEGGGEQFF	TGTGCCAGCAATGAGGGGGGTGGTGAGCAGTTCTTC
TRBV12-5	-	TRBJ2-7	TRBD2	CASAGTSGSDEQYF	TGTGCTAGTGCAGGGACTAGCGGGAGTGACGAGCAGTACTTC
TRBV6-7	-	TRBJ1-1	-	CASSYRVVGRHTEAFF	TGTGCCAGCAGTTATCGCGTGGTAGGGAGGCACACTGAAGCTTTCTTT
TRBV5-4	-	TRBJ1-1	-	CASSPSQNTEAFF	TGTGCCAGCAGCCCCTCCCAGAACACTGAAGCTTTCTTT
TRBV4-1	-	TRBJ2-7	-	CASSRELWASPTYEQYF	TGCGCCAGCAGCCGAGAACTTTGGGCTAGTCCAACCTACGAGCAGTACTTC
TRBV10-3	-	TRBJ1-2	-	CAISESFFNSPYGYTF	TGTGCCATCAGTGAGTCTTTTTTTAATAGTCCCTATGGCTACACCTTC
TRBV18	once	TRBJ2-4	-	CASSPWEAEKNIQYF	TGTGCCAGCTCACCATGGGAAGCAGAAAAAAACATTCAGTACTTC
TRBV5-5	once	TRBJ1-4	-	CASSGRIATNEKLFF	TGTGCCAGCAGCGGAAGGATCGCAACTAATGAAAAACTGTTTTTT
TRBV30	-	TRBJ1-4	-	CAWSVVGGVSTNEKLFF	TGTGCCTGGAGTGTAGTCGGGGGCGTTTCAACTAATGAAAAACTGTTTTTT
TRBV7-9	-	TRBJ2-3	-	CASSVLDFASTDTQYF	TGTGCCAGCAGCGTCCTGGATTTCGCTAGCACAGATACGCAGTATTTT
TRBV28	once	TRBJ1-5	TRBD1	CASSRFRGQGLVQPQHF	TGTGCCAGCAGTAGGTTTAGAGGACAGGGTCTTGTACAGCCCCAGCATTTT
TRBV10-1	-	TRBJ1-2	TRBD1	CASSDPTGTYYGYTF	TGCGCCAGCAGTGACCCGACAGGGACATACTATGGCTACACCTTC
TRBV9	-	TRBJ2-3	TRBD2	CASSVGTSGSDTQYF	TGTGCCAGCAGCGTGGGGACTAGCGGGAGCGATACGCAGTATTTT
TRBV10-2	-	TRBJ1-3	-	CASSGTGIGNTIYF	TGCGCCAGCAGTGGAACAGGGATTGGAAACACCATATATTTT
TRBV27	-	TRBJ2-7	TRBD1	CASSSGQGPYEQYF	TGTGCCAGCAGTTCCGGACAGGGCCCCTACGAGCAGTACTTC
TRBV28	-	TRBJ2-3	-	CASARPQFTDTQYF	TGTGCCAGCGCCCGCCCGCAGTTCACAGATACGCAGTATTTT
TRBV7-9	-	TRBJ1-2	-	CASSRGTLDNYGYTF	TGTGCCAGCAGCAGGGGGACACTTGATAACTATGGCTACACCTTC
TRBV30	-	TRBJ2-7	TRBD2	CAWSVLGGGALYEQYF	TGTGCCTGGAGTGTACTTGGGGGAGGGGCCCTCTACGAGCAGTACTTC
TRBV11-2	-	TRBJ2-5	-	CASSAVGWGAETQYF	TGTGCCAGCAGCGCGGTGGGATGGGGAGCCGAGACCCAGTACTTC
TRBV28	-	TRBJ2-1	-	CATSRMAEQFF	TGTGCCACTTCGAGGATGGCAGAGCAGTTCTTC
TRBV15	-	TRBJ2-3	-	CATSRVGTLGTDTQYF	TGTGCCACCAGCAGAGTAGGTACTCTGGGCACAGATACGCAGTATTTT
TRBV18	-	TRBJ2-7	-	CASSPEKGTPYEQYF	TGTGCCAGCTCACCAGAAAAGGGAACTCCCTACGAGCAGTACTTC
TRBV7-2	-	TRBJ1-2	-	CASSPGGDYGYTF	TGTGCCAGCAGCCCAGGCGGGGACTATGGCTACACCTTC
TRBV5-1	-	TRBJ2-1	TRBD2	CASSSLLAGLPLF	TGCGCCAGCAGCTCTTTGCTAGCGGGATTACCGCTCTTC
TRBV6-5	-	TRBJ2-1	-	CASSAGAVPNNEQFF	TGTGCCAGCAGCGCTGGGGCCGTACCGAACAATGAGCAGTTCTTC
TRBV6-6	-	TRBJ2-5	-	CASSYWGPQETQYF	TGTGCCAGCAGTTACTGGGGGCCTCAAGAGACCCAGTACTTC